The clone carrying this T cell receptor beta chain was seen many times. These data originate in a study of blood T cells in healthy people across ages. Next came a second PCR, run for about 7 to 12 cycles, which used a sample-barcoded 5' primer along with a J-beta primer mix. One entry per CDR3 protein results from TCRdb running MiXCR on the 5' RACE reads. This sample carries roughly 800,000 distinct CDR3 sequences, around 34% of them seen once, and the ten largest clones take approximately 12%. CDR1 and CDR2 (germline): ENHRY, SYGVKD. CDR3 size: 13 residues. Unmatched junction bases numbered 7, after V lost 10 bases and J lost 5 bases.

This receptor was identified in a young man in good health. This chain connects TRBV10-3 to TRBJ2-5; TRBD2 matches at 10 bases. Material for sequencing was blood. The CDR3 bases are TGTGCCACCGGGACTAGCGTTGAGGAGACCCAGTACTTC. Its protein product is CATGTSVEETQYF.